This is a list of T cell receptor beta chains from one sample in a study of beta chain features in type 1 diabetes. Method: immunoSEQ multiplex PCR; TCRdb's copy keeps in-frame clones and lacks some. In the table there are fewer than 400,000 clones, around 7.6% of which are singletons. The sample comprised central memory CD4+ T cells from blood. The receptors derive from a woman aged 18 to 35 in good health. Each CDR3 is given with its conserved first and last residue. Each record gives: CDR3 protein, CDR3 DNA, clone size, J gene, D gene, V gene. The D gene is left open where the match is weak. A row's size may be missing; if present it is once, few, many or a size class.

CDR3aa: CASSFTSGQAQYF; CDR3nt: TGTGCCAGCAGCTTCACCTCGGGACAGGCGCAGTATTTT; abundance: few; j_gene: TRBJ2-3; d_gene: TRBD1; v_gene: TRBV11-2
CDR3aa: CASRPYEGGEQFF; CDR3nt: TGTGCCAGCAGACCTTATGAGGGGGGTGAGCAGTTCTTC; abundance: few; j_gene: TRBJ2-1; d_gene: NA; v_gene: TRBV6-1
CDR3aa: CASSRTSGSSDTQYF; CDR3nt: TGTGCCAGCAGCAGGACTAGCGGGAGCTCAGATACGCAGTATTTT; abundance: NA; j_gene: TRBJ2-3; d_gene: TRBD2; v_gene: TRBV7-2
CDR3aa: CASSVDGATDTQYF; CDR3nt: TGTGCCAGCAGCGTAGATGGGGCAACAGATACGCAGTATTTT; abundance: few; j_gene: TRBJ2-3; d_gene: NA; v_gene: TRBV9
CDR3aa: CASSPDRLAKNIQYF; CDR3nt: TGCGCCAGCAGCCCCGACAGGCTAGCCAAAAACATTCAGTACTTC; abundance: few; j_gene: TRBJ2-4; d_gene: NA; v_gene: TRBV5-1
CDR3aa: CATETGSGANVLTF; CDR3nt: TGTGCCACCGAGACGGGGTCTGGGGCCAACGTCCTGACTTTC; abundance: many; j_gene: TRBJ2-6; d_gene: NA; v_gene: TRBV5-4
CDR3aa: CASSTFSVPETQYF; CDR3nt: TGTGCCAGCAGCACCTTTAGCGTTCCGGAGACCCAGTACTTC; abundance: many; j_gene: TRBJ2-5; d_gene: NA; v_gene: TRBV5-6
CDR3aa: CASSRLAGVTADTQYF; CDR3nt: TGTGCCAGCAGCCGGTTAGCGGGAGTGACAGCAGATACGCAGTATTTT; abundance: few; j_gene: TRBJ2-3; d_gene: TRBD2; v_gene: TRBV7-2
CDR3aa: CSVSGGEFTDTQYF; CDR3nt: TGCAGCGTTTCAGGCGGGGAATTCACAGATACGCAGTATTTT; abundance: few; j_gene: TRBJ2-3; d_gene: NA; v_gene: TRBV29-1
CDR3aa: CASSRRATNEKLFF; CDR3nt: TGTGCCAGCAGTAGGAGGGCAACTAATGAAAAACTGTTTTTT; abundance: few; j_gene: TRBJ1-4; d_gene: NA; v_gene: TRBV5-4
CDR3aa: CASGLTGNTEAFF; CDR3nt: TGTGCCAGCGGGCTGACAGGGAACACTGAAGCTTTCTTT; abundance: few; j_gene: TRBJ1-1; d_gene: NA; v_gene: TRBV5-4
CDR3aa: CASSPRIGSTDTQYF; CDR3nt: TGTGCCAGCAGCCCAAGGATCGGGAGCACAGATACGCAGTATTTT; abundance: many; j_gene: TRBJ2-3; d_gene: NA; v_gene: TRBV14
CDR3aa: CATSRDKSTASGQETQYF; CDR3nt: TGTGCCACCAGCAGAGATAAGTCCACGGCTAGCGGACAAGAGACCCAGTACTTC; abundance: NA; j_gene: TRBJ2-5; d_gene: TRBD2; v_gene: TRBV15
CDR3aa: CASSELGGTMGNEQFF; CDR3nt: TGTGCCAGCAGTGAATTAGGCGGGACCATGGGAAATGAGCAGTTCTTC; abundance: few; j_gene: TRBJ2-1; d_gene: NA; v_gene: TRBV6-1
CDR3aa: CASSLGDGSRPRPQHF; CDR3nt: TGTGCCAGCAGCCTCGGGGACGGATCCCGACCGCGTCCCCAGCATTTT; abundance: few; j_gene: TRBJ1-5; d_gene: NA; v_gene: TRBV7-9
CDR3aa: CASRGTGPEKLFF; CDR3nt: TGTGCCAGCAGGGGGACAGGACCTGAAAAACTGTTTTTT; abundance: few; j_gene: TRBJ1-4; d_gene: TRBD1; v_gene: TRBV2
CDR3aa: CASNMKLGGTDTQYF; CDR3nt: TGTGCCAGCAACATGAAATTAGGGGGCACAGATACGCAGTATTTT; abundance: NA; j_gene: TRBJ2-3; d_gene: NA; v_gene: TRBV21-1
CDR3aa: CASSLADLAGRLEQFF; CDR3nt: TGTGCCAGCAGCTTGGCTGACTTAGCGGGAAGACTTGAGCAGTTCTTC; abundance: few; j_gene: TRBJ2-1; d_gene: TRBD2; v_gene: TRBV5-4
CDR3aa: CASSFYLAGADTQYF; CDR3nt: TGTGCCAGCAGCTTTTACCTAGCGGGAGCAGATACGCAGTATTTT; abundance: few; j_gene: TRBJ2-3; d_gene: TRBD2; v_gene: TRBV7-8
CDR3aa: CASSSGQGNNEQFF; CDR3nt: TGTGCCAGCAGTTCTGGACAGGGGAACAATGAGCAGTTCTTC; abundance: NA; j_gene: TRBJ2-1; d_gene: TRBD1; v_gene: TRBV7-2